The rows below give T cell receptor beta chains drawn from one sample of a study of blood T cell repertoires in COVID-19. Sequenced by immunoSEQ multiplex PCR; TCRdb stores in-frame clones only, minus some. The data show fewer than 200,000 clones, roughly 87% seen once. The sequenced material came from peripheral blood. These TCRs come from a woman in her sixties who had recovered from COVID-19. CDR3s include the opening cysteine and the closing phenylalanine or tryptophan. A D gene is named only where the DNA matches it firmly. The size field is filled for only some rows; it gives once, few, many or a size class.

v_call	j_call	clone_size	d_call	cdr3_aa	cdr3_nt
TRBV5-8	TRBJ1-2	NA	NA	CASSQTGLYGYTF	TGTGCCAGCAGCCAGACAGGCCTCTATGGCTACACCTTC
TRBV5-8	TRBJ2-3	few	TRBD2	CASRLRGAADTQYF	TGTGCCAGCAGACTGCGGGGGGCGGCAGATACGCAGTATTTT
TRBV6-5	TRBJ1-1	NA	NA	CASRPTGSEAFF	TGTGCCAGCAGACCCACAGGGTCTGAAGCTTTCTTT
TRBV5-6	TRBJ1-1	NA	NA	CASSLGRLEAFF	TGTGCCAGCAGCTTGGGGCGGCTCGAAGCTTTCTTT
TRBV27	TRBJ2-1	NA	TRBD1	CASSFRDREEFF	TGTGCCAGCAGTTTCCGGGACAGGGAGGAGTTCTTC
TRBV29-1	TRBJ2-3	NA	NA	CALRGGRGLTDTQYF	TGCGCCCTCCGGGGTGGGCGGGGGCTAACAGATACGCAGTATTTT
TRBV27	TRBJ2-1	NA	TRBD2	CASSTLAGSSYNEQFF	TGTGCCAGCAGTACACTAGCGGGGAGTTCCTACAATGAGCAGTTCTTC
TRBV24-1	TRBJ2-2	NA	TRBD1	CATSDWDRGGTGELFF	TGTGCCACCAGTGACTGGGACAGGGGGGGCACCGGGGAGCTGTTTTTT
TRBV19	TRBJ2-5	once	TRBD2	CASHRGVGAQETQYF	TGTGCCTCCCACCGGGGGGTTGGGGCACAAGAGACCCAGTACTTC
TRBV5-4	TRBJ2-2	NA	TRBD2	CASSPGTSGGSTGELFF	TGTGCCAGCAGCCCCGGGACTAGCGGGGGTAGCACCGGGGAGCTGTTTTTT
TRBV19	TRBJ2-7	NA	NA	CASSMGSGHPIYEQYF	TGTGCCAGTAGTATGGGCTCGGGACACCCCATATACGAGCAGTACTTC
TRBV28	TRBJ2-1	NA	NA	CASSQLAYNEQFF	TGTGCCAGCAGTCAGTTGGCCTACAATGAGCAGTTCTTC
TRBV10-3	TRBJ2-7	NA	NA	CAISGITGNGGSLGEQYF	TGTGCCATCAGTGGAATTACAGGGAATGGGGGTTCTCTGGGCGAGCAGTACTTC
TRBV7-9	TRBJ2-5	NA	TRBD2	CASSFVTSETSQYF	TGTGCCAGCAGCTTTGTGACTAGCGAGACGTCCCAGTACTTC
TRBV5-1	TRBJ2-3	NA	TRBD1	CASSTTGLDTQYF	TGCGCCAGCAGCACGACAGGGCTAGATACGCAGTATTTT
TRBV19	TRBJ1-2	NA	NA	CASSPMDSPLGGYGYTF	TGTGCCAGTAGTCCCATGGACAGCCCTCTTGGGGGCTATGGCTACACCTTC